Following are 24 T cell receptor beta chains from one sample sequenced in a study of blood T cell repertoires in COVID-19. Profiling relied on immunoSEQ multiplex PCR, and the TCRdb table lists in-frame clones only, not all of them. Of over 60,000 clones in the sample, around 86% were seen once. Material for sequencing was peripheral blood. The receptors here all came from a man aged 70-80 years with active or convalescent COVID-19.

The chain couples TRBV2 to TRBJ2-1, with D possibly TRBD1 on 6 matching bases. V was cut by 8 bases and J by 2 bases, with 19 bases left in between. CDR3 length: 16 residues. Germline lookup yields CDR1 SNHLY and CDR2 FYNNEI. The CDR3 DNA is TGTGCCAGCGAGTCGGCCGGGACACAAACCTACAATGAGCAGTTCTTC. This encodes CASESAGTQTYNEQFF.

CDR3 sequence reads: CATSLRLADTGELFF. CDR3 nucleotides: TGTGCCACCAGCTTAAGACTAGCGGACACCGGGGAGCTGTTTTTT. The rearrangement uses TRBV15 and TRBJ2-2, with TRBD2 identical over 9 bases. The V gene's germline CDR1 is LNHNV and CDR2 YYDKDF (reference sequence). V shed 5 bases and J 3 bases; nucleotides not matched to a gene: 4. The CDR3 spans 15 residues.

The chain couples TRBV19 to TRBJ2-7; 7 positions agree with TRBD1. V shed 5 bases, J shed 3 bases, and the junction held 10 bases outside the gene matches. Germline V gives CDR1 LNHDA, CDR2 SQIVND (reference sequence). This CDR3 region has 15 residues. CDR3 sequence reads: CASSQISGTDYEQYF. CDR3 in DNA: TGTGCCAGTAGTCAAATCTCCGGGACAGACTACGAGCAGTACTTC.

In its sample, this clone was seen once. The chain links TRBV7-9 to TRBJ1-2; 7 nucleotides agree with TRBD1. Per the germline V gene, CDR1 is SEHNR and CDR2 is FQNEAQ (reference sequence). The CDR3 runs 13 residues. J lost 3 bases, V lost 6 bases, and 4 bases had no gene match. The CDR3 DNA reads TGTGCCAGCAGACCCAGGGGGTACTATGGCTACACCTTC. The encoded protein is CASRPRGYYGYTF.

CDR3 region: CASSSRTSGSPGELFF. CDR3 sequence (DNA): TGTGCCAGCAGTTCACGCACTAGCGGGAGCCCCGGGGAGCTGTTTTTT. The rearrangement links TRBV27 to TRBJ2-2, with 11 nucleotides matching TRBD2. Per germline, CDR1 MNHEY and CDR2 SMNVEV (reference sequence). J gave up 6 bases and V 4 bases, and 7 bases lay outside the gene matches. This CDR3 contains 16 residues.

CDR3 protein: CASSLEGALGSRAFF. The CDR3 coding sequence is TGCGCCAGCAGCTTGGAGGGGGCTCTGGGGAGTCGGGCTTTCTTT. The chain employs TRBV5-1 and TRBJ1-1; 7 bases align to TRBD1. Looked up from germline, CDR1 is SGHRS and CDR2 is YFSETQ. Trimming cost V 0 bases and J 11 bases; bases outside gene matches: 13. This CDR3 comprises 15 residues.

CDR3 protein: CAWRQVNRVVAFF. In DNA form, the CDR3 reads TGTGCCTGGAGGCAAGTAAACAGGGTAGTGGCTTTCTTT. The chain links TRBV30 to TRBJ1-1, with a possible D match to TRBD1 (6 bases). V was trimmed by 3 bases and J by 11 bases, leaving 19 bases between them. This CDR3 contains 13 residues. The germline V gene has CDR1 GTSNPN and CDR2 SVGIG (reference sequence).

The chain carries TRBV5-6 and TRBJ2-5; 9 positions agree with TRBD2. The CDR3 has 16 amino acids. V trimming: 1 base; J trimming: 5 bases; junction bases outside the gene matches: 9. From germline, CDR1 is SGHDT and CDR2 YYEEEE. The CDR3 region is CASSLKVAGAWETQYF. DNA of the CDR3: TGTGCCAGCAGCTTGAAGGTAGCGGGAGCGTGGGAGACCCAGTACTTC.

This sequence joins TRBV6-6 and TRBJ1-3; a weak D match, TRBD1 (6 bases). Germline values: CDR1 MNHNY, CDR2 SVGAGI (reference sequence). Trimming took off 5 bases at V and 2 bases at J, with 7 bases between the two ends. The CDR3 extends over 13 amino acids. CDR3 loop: CASSRQAGNTIYF. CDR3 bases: TGTGCCAGCAGTCGACAGGCTGGAAACACCATATATTTT.

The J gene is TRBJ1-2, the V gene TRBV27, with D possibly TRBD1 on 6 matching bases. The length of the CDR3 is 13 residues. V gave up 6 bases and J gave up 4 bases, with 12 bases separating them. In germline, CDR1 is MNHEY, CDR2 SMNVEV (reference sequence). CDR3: CASSPVGGYGYTF. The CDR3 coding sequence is TGTGCCAGCAGCCCAGTAGGGGGCTATGGCTACACCTTC.

CDR3: CASSPPGQNNSPLHF. CDR3 DNA: TGTGCCAGCAGTCCCCCGGGACAGAATAATTCACCCCTCCACTTT. The chain has TRBV6-5 and TRBJ1-6; 7 bases are shared with TRBD1. The V and J ends lost 5 bases and 5 bases, in that order; junction bases with no gene match: 6. Germline V gene lookup returns CDR1 MNHEY and CDR2 SVGAGI. CDR3 length: 15 residues.

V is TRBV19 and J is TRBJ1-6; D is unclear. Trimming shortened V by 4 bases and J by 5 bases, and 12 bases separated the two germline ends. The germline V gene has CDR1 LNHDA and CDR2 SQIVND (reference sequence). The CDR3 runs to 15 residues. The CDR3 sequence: CASSRGATDNSPLHF. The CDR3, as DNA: TGTGCCAGTAGTAGAGGTGCGACCGATAATTCACCCCTCCACTTT.

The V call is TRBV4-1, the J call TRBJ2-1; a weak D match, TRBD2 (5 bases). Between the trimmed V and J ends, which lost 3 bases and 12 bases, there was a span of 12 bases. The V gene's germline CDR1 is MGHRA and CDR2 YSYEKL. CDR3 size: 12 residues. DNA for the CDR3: TGCGCCAGCAGCCATGTGCGGGCTCCGCAGTTCTTC. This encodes CASSHVRAPQFF.

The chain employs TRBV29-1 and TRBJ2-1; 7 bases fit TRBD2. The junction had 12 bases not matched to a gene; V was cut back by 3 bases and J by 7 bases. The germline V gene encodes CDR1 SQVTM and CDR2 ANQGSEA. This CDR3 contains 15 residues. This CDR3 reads CSVEPSRELFNEQFF. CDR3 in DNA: TGCAGCGTTGAGCCTTCGCGGGAGTTGTTTAATGAGCAGTTCTTC.

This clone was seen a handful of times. The CDR3 reads CASSPGTANQPQHF. In nucleotides, the CDR3 is TGTGCCAGCAGTCCCGGGACAGCAAATCAGCCCCAGCATTTT. The V call is TRBV2, the J call TRBJ1-5; the match to TRBD1 covers 7 bases. This CDR3 contains 14 residues. Germline CDR1 is SNHLY and CDR2 is FYNNEI. V lost 5 bases and J lost 4; bases outside the gene matches: 5.

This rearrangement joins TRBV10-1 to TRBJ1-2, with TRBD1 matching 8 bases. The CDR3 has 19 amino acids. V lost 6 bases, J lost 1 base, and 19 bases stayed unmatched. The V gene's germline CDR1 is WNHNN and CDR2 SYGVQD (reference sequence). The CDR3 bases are TGCGCCAGCAGGGAGGCCGATAAACCAGGGGGCAGTCTTAACTATGGCTACACCTTC. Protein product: CASREADKPGGSLNYGYTF.

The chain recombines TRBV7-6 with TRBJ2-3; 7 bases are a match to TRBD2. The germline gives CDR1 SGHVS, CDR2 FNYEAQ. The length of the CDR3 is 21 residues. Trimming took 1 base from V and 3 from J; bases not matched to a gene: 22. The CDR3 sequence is CASSLEADYGGRGRPTDTQYF. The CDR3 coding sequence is TGTGCCAGCAGCTTAGAGGCGGACTACGGCGGGAGAGGACGCCCTACAGATACGCAGTATTTT.

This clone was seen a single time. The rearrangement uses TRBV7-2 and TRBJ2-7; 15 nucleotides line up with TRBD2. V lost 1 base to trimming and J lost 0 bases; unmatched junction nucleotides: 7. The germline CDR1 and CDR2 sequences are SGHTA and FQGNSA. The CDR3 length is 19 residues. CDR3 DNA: TGTGCCAGCAGCTTAGTGGTCGGACTAGCGGGAGGGGTCTCCTACGAGCAGTACTTC. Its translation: CASSLVVGLAGGVSYEQYF. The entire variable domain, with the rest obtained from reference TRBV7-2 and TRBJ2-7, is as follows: GAGVSQSPSNKVTEKGKDVELRCDPISGHTALYWYRQSLGQGLEFLIYFQGNSAPDKSGLPSDRFSAERTGGSVSTLTIQRTQQEDSAVYLCASSLVVGLAGGVSYEQYFGPGTRLTVT.

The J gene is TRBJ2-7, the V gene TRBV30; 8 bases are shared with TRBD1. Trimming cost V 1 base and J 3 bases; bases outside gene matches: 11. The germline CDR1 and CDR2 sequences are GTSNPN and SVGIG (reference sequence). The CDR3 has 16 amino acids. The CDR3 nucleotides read TGTGCCTGGAGTGGGGGGCGGGACAGGTCCTTCTACGAGCAGTACTTC. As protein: CAWSGGRDRSFYEQYF.

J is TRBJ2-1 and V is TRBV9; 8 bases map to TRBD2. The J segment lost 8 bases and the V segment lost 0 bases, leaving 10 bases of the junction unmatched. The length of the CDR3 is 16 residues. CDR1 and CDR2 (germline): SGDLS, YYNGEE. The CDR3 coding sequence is TGTGCCAGCAGCGTAGCTCCGGGGGGGAGGGCCCATGAGCAGTTCTTC. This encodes CASSVAPGGRAHEQFF.

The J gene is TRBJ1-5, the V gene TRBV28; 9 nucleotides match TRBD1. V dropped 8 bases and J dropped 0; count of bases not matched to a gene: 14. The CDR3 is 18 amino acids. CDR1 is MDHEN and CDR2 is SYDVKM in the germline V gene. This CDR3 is CASQLPTGGGGSNQPQHF. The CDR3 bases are TGTGCCAGCCAACTACCGACAGGGGGAGGGGGTAGCAATCAGCCCCAGCATTTT.

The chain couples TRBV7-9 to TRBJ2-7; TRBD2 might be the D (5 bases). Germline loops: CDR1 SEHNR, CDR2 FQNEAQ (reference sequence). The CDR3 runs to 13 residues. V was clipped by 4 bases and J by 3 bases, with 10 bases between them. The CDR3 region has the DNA TGTGCCAGCAGCTCCCGGGGTGGCTACGAGCAGTACTTC. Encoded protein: CASSSRGGYEQYF.

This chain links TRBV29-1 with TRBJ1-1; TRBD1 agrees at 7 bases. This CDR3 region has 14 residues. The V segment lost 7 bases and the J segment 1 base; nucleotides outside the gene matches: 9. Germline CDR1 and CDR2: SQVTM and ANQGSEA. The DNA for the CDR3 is TGCAGCGCACCAGGGGGTGTGACGAACACTGAAGCTTTCTTT. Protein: CSAPGGVTNTEAFF.

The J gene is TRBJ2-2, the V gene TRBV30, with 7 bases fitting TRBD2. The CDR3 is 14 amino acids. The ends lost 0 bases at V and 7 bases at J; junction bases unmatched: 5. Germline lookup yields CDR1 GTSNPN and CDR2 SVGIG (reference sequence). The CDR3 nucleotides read TGTGCCTGGAGTGTTGGCAGGGAGGGCGGGGAGCTGTTTTTT. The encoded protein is CAWSVGREGGELFF.